These 24 T cell receptor beta chains originate from one sample sequenced in a study of Graves' ophthalmopathy and Graves' hyperthyroidism. Scientists amplified the TCR beta CDR3 regions from RNA transcripts. Scientists carried out first-round RT-PCR using HTBI primers and then a second-round multiplex PCR. Each CDR3 protein is one row after TCRdb ran MiXCR on the multiplex PCR reads. This table holds 200,000 to 250,000 distinct CDR3 sequences, approximately 21% found once. The sequenced material came from peripheral blood. Receptor source: a woman between 45 and 60 years old with Graves' ophthalmopathy.

This clonotype was seen ten or more times. The rearrangement links TRBV28 to TRBJ2-2; D remains ambiguous. Germline CDR1 is MDHEN and CDR2 is SYDVKM. The CDR3 runs to 13 residues. V lost 7 bases and J 4 bases, leaving 10 bases between the germline ends. CDR3 in DNA: TGTGCCAGCATCCCCGAGGTCACCGGGGAGCTGTTTTTT. Its translation: CASIPEVTGELFF.

The rearrangement links TRBV6-2 or TRBV6-3 to TRBJ2-7; D tentatively fits TRBD1 or TRBD2 (6 bases each). Trimming took off 5 bases at V and 5 bases at J, with 16 bases between the two ends. The V gene's germline CDR1 is MNHEY and CDR2 SVGEGT. This CDR3 has 14 residues. The CDR3 region is CASSREGGGHEQYF. In nucleotides, the CDR3 is TGTGCCAGCAGTAGAGAGGGGGGCGGCCACGAGCAGTACTTC.

This chain uses TRBV11-2 with TRBJ1-6; D not certain. This CDR3 comprises 13 residues. V lost 0 bases, J lost 10 bases, and 7 bases lay in between. Germline CDR1 and CDR2: SGHAT and FQNNGV. This CDR3 reads CASSLEEGSPLHF. The CDR3 DNA follows: TGTGCCAGCAGCTTAGAGGAGGGATCACCCCTCCACTTT. Full variable domain (remainder filled in from reference TRBV11-2 and TRBJ1-6): EAGVAQSPRYKIIEKRQSVAFWCNPISGHATLYWYQQILGQGPKLLIQFQNNGVVDDSQLPKDRFSAERLKGVDSTLKIQPAKLEDSAVYLCASSLEEGSPLHFGNGTRLTVT.

The chain recombines TRBV6-5 with TRBJ1-5; tentative D call: TRBD1 (6 bases). V was shortened by 4 bases and J by 0 bases, with 16 bases between the two germline ends. The CDR3 loop spans 17 amino acids. Germline CDR1 is MNHEY and CDR2 is SVGAGI. The CDR3 is CASSSEGGRISNQPQHF. CDR3 DNA: TGTGCCAGCAGTTCCGAGGGGGGACGGATTAGCAATCAGCCCCAGCATTTT.

CDR3 sequence: CASSIEDGYNQPQHF. The CDR3 region has the DNA TGTGCCAGCAGTATAGAAGACGGTTACAATCAGCCCCAGCATTTT. This chain links TRBV6-1 with TRBJ1-5; D gene uncertain. Looked up from germline, CDR1 is MNHNS and CDR2 is SASEGT. Trimming shortened V by 5 bases and J by 3 bases, and 14 bases separated the two germline ends. CDR3 size: 15 residues.

This clonotype was found many times. This chain connects TRBV6-5 to TRBJ1-2; 8 nucleotides line up with TRBD1. The CDR3 is 14 residues long. The germline V gene encodes CDR1 MNHEY and CDR2 SVGAGI. Trimming removed 6 bases from V and 4 bases from J; junction bases left unmatched: 7. The CDR3 loop reads CASRITGGVYGYTF. The CDR3 DNA follows: TGTGCCAGCAGGATTACAGGGGGAGTCTATGGCTACACCTTC.

The chain joins TRBV19 to TRBJ2-2; 15 bases are shared with TRBD2. Germline CDR1 is LNHDA and CDR2 is SQIVND (reference sequence). The J segment lost 2 bases and the V segment lost 3 bases, leaving 7 bases of the junction unmatched. This CDR3 region has 19 residues. CDR3 coding DNA: TGTGCCAGTAGTATTAGGGGACTAGCGGGAGGCGCAAACACCGGGGAGCTGTTTTTT. Translated: CASSIRGLAGGANTGELFF.

The genes are TRBV24-1 and TRBJ2-4; D gene uncertain. Deletions cut 9 bases from V and 0 bases from J, with 8 bases between. The CDR3 has 13 residues. The germline V gene has CDR1 KGHDR and CDR2 SFDVKD. The CDR3 protein is CATGRLAKNIQYF. Written as DNA, the CDR3 is TGTGCCACCGGACGACTAGCCAAAAACATTCAGTACTTC.

This clonotype has a count of ten or more. The chain combines TRBV6-2 or TRBV6-3 with TRBJ1-1; possible D gene TRBD1, 6 bases. The CDR3 covers 16 residues. Trimming took off 4 bases at V and 4 bases at J, with 19 bases between the two ends. CDR1 is MNHEY, CDR2 SVGEGT, per germline. The CDR3 loop is CASSSITTGSFTEAFF. The CDR3 region has the DNA TGTGCCAGCAGTTCGATCACCACAGGGTCATTCACTGAAGCTTTCTTT.

This clonotype was recorded many times. The CDR3 spells CASSLAGSGGGQPQHF. CDR3 bases: TGTGCCAGCAGTTTAGCGGGGTCAGGGGGGGGTCAGCCCCAGCATTTT. The chain links TRBV12-3 or TRBV12-4 to TRBJ1-5, with TRBD1 identical over 7 bases. Trimming took 0 bases from V and 6 from J; bases not matched to a gene: 8. The CDR3 runs 16 residues.

This clonotype showed up many times. The V and J genes are TRBV7-2 and TRBJ1-5, with D uncertain. Germline V lookup: CDR1 SGHTA, CDR2 FQGNSA. The CDR3 runs to 12 residues. Between the trimmed V and J ends, which lost 4 bases and 3 bases, there was a span of 4 bases. The CDR3 DNA sequence: TGTGCCAGCAGCTCCCCCAATCAGCCCCAGCATTTT. This gives the protein CASSSPNQPQHF.

This clonotype showed up many times. In DNA, the CDR3 is TGTGCCTGGGTGCCGACGGACGGATATAATTCACCCCTCCACTTT. This codes for CAWVPTDGYNSPLHF. The genes are TRBV30 and TRBJ1-6; no reliable D call. V shed 5 bases and J shed 4 bases, with 15 bases lying between them. CDR3 length: 15 amino acids. The germline V gene has CDR1 GTSNPN and CDR2 SVGIG (reference sequence).

This clonotype was found many times. V gene TRBV20-1 combines with J gene TRBJ1-1; the D gene is possibly TRBD1 (6 bases). Germline CDR1 reads DFQATT; CDR2 reads SNEGSKA (reference sequence). The germline V and J ends were trimmed by 0 bases and 0 bases, with 11 bases remaining between them. This CDR3 has 15 residues. CDR3 residues: CSARDSNRVNTEAFF. Here the CDR3 DNA reads TGCAGTGCTAGAGATAGCAACAGGGTGAACACTGAAGCTTTCTTT.

In its sample, this clonotype was seen many times. This may come from a read error, since a much larger clone is one base off. The V and J genes are TRBV6-5 and TRBJ2-7; D might be TRBD2 (6 bases). Germline CDR1 and CDR2: MNHEY and SVGAGI. This CDR3 is 15 amino acids long. The DNA of the CDR3 is TGTGCCAGCAGTTACTCGACCGGGACTTACTACGGGCAGTACTTC. Amino acid sequence: CASSYSTGTYYGQYF.

The table lists this clonotype with many counts. The chain has TRBV5-4 and TRBJ1-1, with D perhaps TRBD1 (6 bases). The CDR3 has 16 residues. Germline assignment: CDR1 SGHNT and CDR2 YYREEE (reference sequence). Trimming stripped 1 base from V and 2 bases from J, with 15 bases between. CDR3 protein: CASSLSRTATNTEAFF. The CDR3 DNA follows: TGTGCCAGCAGCTTGTCGAGGACAGCGACCAACACTGAAGCTTTCTTT.

This clonotype came up many times. The chain recombines TRBV7-9 with TRBJ2-7; perhaps D is TRBD1 or TRBD2 (5 bases each). This CDR3 is built from 15 residues. Germline V lookup: CDR1 SEHNR, CDR2 FQNEAQ (reference sequence). Deletions cut 1 base from V and 2 bases from J, with 12 bases between. The CDR3 here is CASSLVGTTTYEQYF. As DNA, the CDR3 is TGTGCCAGCAGCTTAGTCGGGACGACTACCTACGAGCAGTACTTC.

Worth noting for this clonotype: A much larger clone sits a single nucleotide away, making a read error possible. The chain couples TRBV19 to TRBJ1-5; D perhaps matches TRBD1 (5 bases). V was cut by 6 bases and J by 4 bases, with 16 bases left in between. CDR1 LNHDA and CDR2 SQIVND come from the germline V gene (reference sequence). The CDR3 is 15 amino acids. DNA for the CDR3: TGTGCCAGTAGGACCCATGGGGGGGGAAATCAGCCCCAGCATTTT. Residues: CASRTHGGGNQPQHF.

This clonotype was counted only a few times. The DNA of the CDR3 is TGCGCCAGCAGCTTGCAGGGTGGGGCCTACGAGCAGTACTTC. Its protein is CASSLQGGAYEQYF. The genes are TRBV5-1 and TRBJ2-7; D possibly corresponds to TRBD1 (5 bases). This CDR3 has 14 amino acids. V lost 1 base, J lost 2 bases, and 10 bases lay in between. Germline V gene sequence: CDR1 SGHRS, CDR2 YFSETQ. The entire variable domain, with the rest obtained from reference TRBV5-1 and TRBJ2-7, is as follows: KAGVTQTPRYLIKTRGQQVTLSCSPISGHRSVSWYQQTPGQGLQFLFEYFSETQRNKGNFPGRFSGRQFSNSRSEMNVSTLELGDSALYLCASSLQGGAYEQYFGPGTRLTVT.

In this sample, this clonotype turned up many times. The gene calls are TRBV27 and TRBJ1-2; D may be TRBD1 (5 bases). This CDR3 has 13 residues. V lost 8 bases to trimming and J lost 3 bases, with 13 bases between them. The V gene's germline CDR1 is MNHEY and CDR2 SMNVEV (reference sequence). This CDR3 reads CASGLRGHYGYTF. In DNA, the CDR3 is TGTGCCAGCGGTCTTAGGGGCCACTATGGCTACACCTTC.

V usage is TRBV11-2 and J usage is TRBJ2-5, with 9 positions matching TRBD2. This CDR3 region has 16 residues. Germline assignment: CDR1 SGHAT and CDR2 FQNNGV. The V and J ends lost 7 bases and 4 bases, in that order; junction bases with no gene match: 13. The CDR3 sequence is CASKGGSGSLGETQYF. The CDR3 nucleotides read TGTGCCAGCAAGGGAGGTAGCGGGAGTTTGGGAGAGACCCAGTACTTC.

This clonotype came up many times. This sequence joins TRBV5-8 and TRBJ2-2; 8 positions match TRBD1. The CDR3 sequence is 15 residues long. Unmatched junction bases numbered 6, after V lost 1 base and J lost 7 bases. The germline CDR1 and CDR2 sequences are SGHTS and YDEGEE. The CDR3 sequence: CASSLLQGAGGELFF. DNA of the CDR3: TGTGCCAGCAGCTTGCTCCAGGGGGCTGGCGGGGAGCTGTTTTTT.

A note on this clonotype: One end of the junction fails to match germline, which may point to a read error. V usage is TRBV12-3 or TRBV12-4 and J usage is TRBJ1-2; TRBD1 agrees at 8 bases. The CDR3 has 13 residues. The CDR3 loop reads CASSSGLGTGTDF. The CDR3 DNA is TGTGCCAGCAGTTCCGGACTAGGGACAGGCACCGACTTC.

There are many counts of this clonotype. This sequence joins TRBV5-8 and TRBJ1-5; 10 nucleotides match TRBD1. V lost 0 bases to trimming and J lost 5 bases; unmatched junction nucleotides: 2. Germline CDR1 is SGHTS and CDR2 is YDEGEE. CDR3 size: 15 residues. Written as DNA, the CDR3 is TGTGCCAGCAGCTTGGGGGGACAGGGGTATCAGCCCCAGCATTTT. Encoded protein: CASSLGGQGYQPQHF.

The V gene is TRBV29-1, the J gene TRBJ2-3, with D unclear. The V gene lost 0 bases and the J gene lost 4 bases, with 5 bases spanning the gap. The CDR3 is 12 residues long. The germline gives CDR1 SQVTM, CDR2 ANQGSEA. The CDR3 region has the DNA TGCAGCGTTGAAGAGGTGGCAGATACGCAGTATTTT. Protein product: CSVEEVADTQYF.